Below, 8 T cell receptor beta chains from the same sample are listed, as sequenced in a study of shared clonotypes between healthy human individuals. Clones were sequenced by immunoSEQ multiplex PCR, and TCRdb holds only the in-frame ones, with some missing. The table lists about 1,800,000 clones, about 95% of them singletons. CD45RO-negative, CCR7-selected cells formed the naive CD8 fraction, which excluded terminally differentiated effector memory CD45RA+ cells. Sequencing was carried out using naive CD8+ T cells sorted from blood. The origin of the receptors is a man aged 18 to 35 in good health.

The chain recombines TRBV4-1 with TRBJ2-2, with 9 bases identical to TRBD1. Trimming took 4 bases from V and 2 from J; bases not matched to a gene: 8. Germline V gene sequence: CDR1 MGHRA, CDR2 YSYEKL. This CDR3 is 17 amino acids long. The CDR3, as DNA: TGCGCCAGCAGCCCATACCCGGGACAGGGTAACACCGGGGAGCTGTTTTTT. Its translation: CASSPYPGQGNTGELFF.

The rearrangement joins TRBV30 to TRBJ1-4, with D tentatively TRBD1 (5 bases). Germline V gives CDR1 GTSNPN, CDR2 SVGIG (reference sequence). This CDR3 is 14 amino acids long. Deletions cut 5 bases from V and 8 bases from J, with 18 bases between. In DNA form, the CDR3 reads TGTGCCTGGTGCCCCCGGGACGGCGGAGAAAAACTGTTTTTT. This translates into CAWCPRDGGEKLFF. Drawing the rest from reference TRBV30 and TRBJ1-4, the complete variable domain is SQTIHQWPATLVQPVGSPLSLECTVEGTSNPNLYWYRQAAGRGLQLLFYSVGIGQISSEVPQNLSASRPQDRQFILSSKKLLLSDSGFYLCAWCPRDGGEKLFFGSGTQLSVL.

This clone was observed a single time. The chain uses TRBV4-1 and TRBJ1-5; 9 bases agree with TRBD1. Germline CDR1 and CDR2: MGHRA and YSYEKL. This CDR3 has 16 residues. The trim removed 3 bases at V and 6 bases at J, leaving 9 bases unmatched. CDR3 loop: CASSHRQGDKIQPQHF. CDR3 in DNA: TGCGCCAGCAGCCATCGACAGGGGGATAAGATTCAGCCCCAGCATTTT.

The chain couples TRBV4-3 to TRBJ2-7, with 8 bases matching TRBD1. From germline, CDR1 is LGHNA and CDR2 YSLEER. The CDR3 extends over 18 amino acids. With V trimmed by 0 bases and J by 3 bases, 13 bases remained unmatched. CDR3 nucleotides: TGCGCCAGCAGCCAAGATTTTACAGGGACAGGATCTAACTACGAGCAGTACTTC. Its protein product is CASSQDFTGTGSNYEQYF.

The rearrangement joins TRBV5-1 to TRBJ2-2; 8 bases align to TRBD1. V trimming: 6 bases; J trimming: 2 bases; junction bases outside the gene matches: 6. CDR1 and CDR2 (germline): SGHRS, YFSETQ. The CDR3 length is 15 residues. CDR3 nucleotides: TGCGCCAGCAACCTCAGGGGGCTTAACACCGGGGAGCTGTTTTTT. Translated, it gives CASNLRGLNTGELFF.

The gene calls are TRBV27 and TRBJ1-1; 8 bases are shared with TRBD1. Trimming at V came to 7 bases and at J to 3 bases, leaving 7 bases not matched to a gene. The CDR3 length is 14 residues. Per germline, CDR1 MNHEY and CDR2 SMNVEV (reference sequence). The CDR3 protein is CASTRAGGDTEAFF. CDR3 nucleotides: TGTGCCAGCACGAGGGCAGGGGGCGACACTGAAGCTTTCTTT.

The CDR3 sequence is CASSLGLSSEQYF. CDR3 DNA sequence: TGTGCCAGCAGCTTAGGACTATCAAGCGAGCAGTACTTC. This chain joins TRBV7-6 and TRBJ2-7; a weak D match, TRBD2 (5 bases). Germline values: CDR1 SGHVS, CDR2 FNYEAQ. Trimming left V 1 base short and J 6 bases short, with 10 bases between. The CDR3 consists of 13 residues.

The chain has TRBV27 and TRBJ2-5; D is perhaps TRBD2 (6 bases). Germline V gives CDR1 MNHEY, CDR2 SMNVEV (reference sequence). Trimming took off 4 bases at V and 1 base at J, with 10 bases between the two ends. The CDR3 has 14 residues. The CDR3 loop is CASSSWDFQETQYF. CDR3 sequence (DNA): TGTGCCAGCAGTTCCTGGGACTTCCAAGAGACCCAGTACTTC.